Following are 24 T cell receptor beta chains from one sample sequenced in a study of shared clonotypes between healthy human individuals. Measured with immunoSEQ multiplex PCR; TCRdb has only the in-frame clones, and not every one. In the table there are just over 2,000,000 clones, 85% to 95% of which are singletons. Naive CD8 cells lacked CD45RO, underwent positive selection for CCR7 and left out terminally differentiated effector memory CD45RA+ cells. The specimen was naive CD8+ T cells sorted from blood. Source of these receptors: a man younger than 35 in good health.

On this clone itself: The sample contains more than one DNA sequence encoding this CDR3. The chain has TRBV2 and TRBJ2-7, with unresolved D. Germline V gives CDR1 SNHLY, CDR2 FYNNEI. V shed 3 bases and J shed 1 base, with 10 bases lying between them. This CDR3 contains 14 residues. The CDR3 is CASSDGTDSYEQYF. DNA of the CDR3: TGTGCCAGCAGTGATGGAACGGATTCCTACGAGCAGTACTTC.

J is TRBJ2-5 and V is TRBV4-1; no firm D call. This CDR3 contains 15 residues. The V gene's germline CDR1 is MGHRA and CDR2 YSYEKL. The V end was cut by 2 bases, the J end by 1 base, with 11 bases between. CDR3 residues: CASSQRPGVQETQYF. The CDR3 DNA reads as TGCGCCAGCAGCCAACGCCCCGGCGTCCAAGAGACCCAGTACTTC.

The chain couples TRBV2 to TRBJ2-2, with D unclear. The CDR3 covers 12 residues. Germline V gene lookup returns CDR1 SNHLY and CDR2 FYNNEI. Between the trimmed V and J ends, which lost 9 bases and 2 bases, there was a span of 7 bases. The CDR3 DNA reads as TGTGCCAGGGGGAAAAACACCGGGGAGCTGTTTTTT. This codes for CARGKNTGELFF.

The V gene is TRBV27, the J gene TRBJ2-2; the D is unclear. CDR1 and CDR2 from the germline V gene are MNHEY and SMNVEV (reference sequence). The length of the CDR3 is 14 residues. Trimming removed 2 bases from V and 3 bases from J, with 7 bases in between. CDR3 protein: CASSLNSYTGELFF. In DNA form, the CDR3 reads TGTGCCAGCAGTTTAAACAGCTACACCGGGGAGCTGTTTTTT.

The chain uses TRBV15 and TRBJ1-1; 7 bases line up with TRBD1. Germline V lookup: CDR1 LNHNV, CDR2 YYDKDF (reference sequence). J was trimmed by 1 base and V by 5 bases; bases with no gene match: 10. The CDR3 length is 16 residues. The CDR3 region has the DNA TGTGCCACCAGCTGGGGGTCTAAGGGGGCGAACACTGAAGCTTTCTTT. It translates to CATSWGSKGANTEAFF.

CDR3 bases: TGTGCCAGCAGTGATAGGTGGGGTTCACCCCTCCACTTT. This translates into CASSDRWGSPLHF. The V and J genes are TRBV6-4 and TRBJ1-6; D remains ambiguous. The CDR3 has 13 residues. Deletions cut 3 bases from V and 9 bases from J, with 9 bases between. Germline lookup yields CDR1 MRHNA and CDR2 SNTAGT.

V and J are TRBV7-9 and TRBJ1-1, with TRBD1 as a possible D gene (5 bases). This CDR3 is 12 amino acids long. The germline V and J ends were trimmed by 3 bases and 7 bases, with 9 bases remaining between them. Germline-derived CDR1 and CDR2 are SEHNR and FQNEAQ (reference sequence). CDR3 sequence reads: CASSFSTDEAFF. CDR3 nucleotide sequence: TGTGCCAGCAGCTTCTCGACAGATGAAGCTTTCTTT.

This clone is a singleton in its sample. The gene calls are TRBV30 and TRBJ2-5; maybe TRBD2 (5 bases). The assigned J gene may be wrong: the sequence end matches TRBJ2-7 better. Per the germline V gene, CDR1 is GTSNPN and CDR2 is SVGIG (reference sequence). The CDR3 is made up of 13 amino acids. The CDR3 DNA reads TGTGCCTGGGGCCCGGGGTTATCCTACGAGCAGTACTTC. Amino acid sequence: CAWGPGLSYEQYF.

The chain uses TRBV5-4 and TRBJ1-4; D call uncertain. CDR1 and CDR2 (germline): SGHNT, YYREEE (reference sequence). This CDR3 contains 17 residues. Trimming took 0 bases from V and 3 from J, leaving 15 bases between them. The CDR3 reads CASSLGLAGSANEKLFF. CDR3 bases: TGTGCCAGCAGCTTGGGTCTCGCGGGGTCGGCTAATGAAAAACTGTTTTTT.

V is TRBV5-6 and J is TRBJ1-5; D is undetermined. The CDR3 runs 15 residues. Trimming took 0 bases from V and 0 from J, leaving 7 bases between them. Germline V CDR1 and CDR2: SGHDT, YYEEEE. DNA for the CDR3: TGTGCCAGCAGCTTGGGGCAGATTAGCAATCAGCCCCAGCATTTT. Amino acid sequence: CASSLGQISNQPQHF.

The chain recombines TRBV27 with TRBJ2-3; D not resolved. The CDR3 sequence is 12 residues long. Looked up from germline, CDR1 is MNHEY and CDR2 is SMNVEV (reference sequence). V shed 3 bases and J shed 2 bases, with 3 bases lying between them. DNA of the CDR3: TGTGCCAGCAGTTTCCACACAGATACGCAGTATTTT. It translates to CASSFHTDTQYF.

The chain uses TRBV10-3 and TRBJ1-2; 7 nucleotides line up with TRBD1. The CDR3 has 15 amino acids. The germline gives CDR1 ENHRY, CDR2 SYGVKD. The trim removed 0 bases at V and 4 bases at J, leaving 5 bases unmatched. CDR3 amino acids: CAISESDRQAYGYTF. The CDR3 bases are TGTGCCATCAGTGAGTCGGACAGGCAGGCCTATGGCTACACCTTC.

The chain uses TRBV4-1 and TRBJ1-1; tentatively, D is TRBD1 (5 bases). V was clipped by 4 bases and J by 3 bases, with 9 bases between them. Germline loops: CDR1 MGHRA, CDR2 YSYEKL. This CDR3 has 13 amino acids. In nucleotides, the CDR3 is TGCGCCAGCAGCCCCAGGGATTACACTGAAGCTTTCTTT. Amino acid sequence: CASSPRDYTEAFF.

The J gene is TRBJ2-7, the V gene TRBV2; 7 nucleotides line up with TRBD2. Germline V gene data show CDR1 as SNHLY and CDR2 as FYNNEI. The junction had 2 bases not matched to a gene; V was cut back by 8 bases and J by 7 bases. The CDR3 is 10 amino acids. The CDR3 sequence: CASLGGEQYF. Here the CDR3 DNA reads TGTGCCAGCCTCGGGGGGGAGCAGTACTTC.

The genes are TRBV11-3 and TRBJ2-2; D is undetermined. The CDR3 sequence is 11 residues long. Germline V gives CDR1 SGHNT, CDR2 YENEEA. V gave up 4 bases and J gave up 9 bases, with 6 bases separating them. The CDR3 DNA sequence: TGTGCCAGCAGCTCCGCCCGGGAGCTGTTTTTT. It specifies CASSSARELFF.

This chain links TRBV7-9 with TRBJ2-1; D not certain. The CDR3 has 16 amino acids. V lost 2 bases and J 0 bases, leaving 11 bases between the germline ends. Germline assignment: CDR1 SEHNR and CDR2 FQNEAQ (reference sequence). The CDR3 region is CASSLPGWSSYNEQFF. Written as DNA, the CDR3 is TGTGCCAGCAGCTTACCCGGATGGAGCTCCTACAATGAGCAGTTCTTC.

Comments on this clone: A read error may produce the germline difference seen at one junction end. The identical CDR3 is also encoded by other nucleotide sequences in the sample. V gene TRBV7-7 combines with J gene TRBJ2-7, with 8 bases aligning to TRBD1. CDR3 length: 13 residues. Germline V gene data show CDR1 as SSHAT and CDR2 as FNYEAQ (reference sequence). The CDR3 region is CASSSGQDYEQYF. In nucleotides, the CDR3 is TGTGCTAGCAGCTCGGGACAGGACTACGAGCAGTACTTC.

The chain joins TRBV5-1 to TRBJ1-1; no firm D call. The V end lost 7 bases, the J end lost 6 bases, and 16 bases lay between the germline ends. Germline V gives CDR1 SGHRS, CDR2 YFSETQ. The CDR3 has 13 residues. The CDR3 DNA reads TGCGCCAGCGTCGGCCCCTCGGGCGCTGAAGCTTTCTTT. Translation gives CASVGPSGAEAFF.

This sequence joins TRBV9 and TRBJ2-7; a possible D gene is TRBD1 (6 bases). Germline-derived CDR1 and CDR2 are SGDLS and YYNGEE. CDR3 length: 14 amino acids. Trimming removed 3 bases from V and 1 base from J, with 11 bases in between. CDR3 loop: CASSAFGQSYEQYF. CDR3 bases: TGTGCCAGCAGCGCCTTTGGACAGTCCTACGAGCAGTACTTC.

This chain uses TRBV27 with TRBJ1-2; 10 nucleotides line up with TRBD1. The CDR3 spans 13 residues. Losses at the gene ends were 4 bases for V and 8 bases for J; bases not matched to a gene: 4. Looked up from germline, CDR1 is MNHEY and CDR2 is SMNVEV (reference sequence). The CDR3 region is CASSYGTGDGYTF. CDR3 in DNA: TGTGCCAGCAGTTACGGGACAGGGGACGGCTACACCTTC.

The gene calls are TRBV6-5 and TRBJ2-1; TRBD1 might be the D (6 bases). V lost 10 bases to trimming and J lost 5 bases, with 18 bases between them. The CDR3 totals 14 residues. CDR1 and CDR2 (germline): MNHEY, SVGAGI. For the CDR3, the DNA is TGTGCCATCGGGTTGGGGGCCGACCACAATGAGCAGTTCTTC. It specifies CAIGLGADHNEQFF.

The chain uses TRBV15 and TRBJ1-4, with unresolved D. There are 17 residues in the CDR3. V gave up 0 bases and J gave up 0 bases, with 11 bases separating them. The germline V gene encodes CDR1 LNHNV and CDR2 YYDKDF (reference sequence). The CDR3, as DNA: TGTGCCACCAGCAGAGAACCCGCTGTTGCAACTAATGAAAAACTGTTTTTT. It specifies CATSREPAVATNEKLFF.

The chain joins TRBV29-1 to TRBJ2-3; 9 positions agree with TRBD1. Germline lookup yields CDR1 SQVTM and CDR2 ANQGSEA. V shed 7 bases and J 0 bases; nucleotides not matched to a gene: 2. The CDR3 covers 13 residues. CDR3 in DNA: TGCAGCGCTGGACAGGGGAGCACAGATACGCAGTATTTT. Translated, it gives CSAGQGSTDTQYF.

The CDR3 sequence is CASSVIQGPEAFF. The CDR3 DNA is TGCGCCAGCAGCGTCATACAGGGGCCTGAAGCTTTCTTT. The V gene is TRBV4-1, the J gene TRBJ1-1; 7 bases map to TRBD1. The CDR3 totals 13 residues. Unmatched junction bases numbered 6, after V lost 5 bases and J lost 6 bases. Germline CDR1 reads MGHRA; CDR2 reads YSYEKL.